These T cell receptor beta chains were read from a single sample in a study of response to subunit inactivated influenza vaccine. TCRdb called the RT-PCR reads again in MiXCR, with one record for every CDR3 protein. Of about 520,000 distinct CDR3 sequences listed, about 25% are singletons. Specimen: CD4+ T cells sorted from PBMCs, collected roughly 5 days after vaccination. The receptors stem from a man aged 50 or older who received an inactivated influenza vaccine. CDR3s include the opening cysteine and the closing phenylalanine or tryptophan. A D gene is named only where the DNA matches it firmly. A row's size may be missing; if present it is once, few, many or a size class.

J,V,size,D,CDR3,DNA
TRBJ1-5,TRBV9,few,-,CASSGGPVGSNQPQHF,TGTGCCAGCAGCGGCGGACCTGTAGGGAGCAATCAGCCCCAGCATTTT
TRBJ2-7,TRBV5-1,few,-,CASSLFQHTQEQYF,TGCGCCAGCAGCTTGTTCCAGCATACCCAGGAGCAGTACTTC
TRBJ2-7,TRBV10-3,few,TRBD2,CAISESPAGGGEQYF,TGTGCCATCAGTGAGTCTCCAGCGGGAGGTGGCGAGCAGTACTTC
TRBJ2-1,TRBV7-2,many,TRBD2,CASSYSGGAFNEQFF,TGTGCCAGCAGCTATAGCGGGGGGGCATTCAATGAGCAGTTCTTC
TRBJ2-7,TRBV28,-,TRBD2,CASSPPGGYKQYF,TGTGCCAGCAGCCCACCCGGGGGGTACAAGCAGTACTTC
TRBJ1-2,TRBV2,-,-,CASSRDGQSSGYGYTF,TGTGCCAGCAGTCGAGACGGACAGAGTAGTGGCTATGGCTACACCTTC
TRBJ2-3,TRBV7-9,-,-,CASSLRGLYPADTQYF,TGTGCCAGCAGCTTGAGGGGTCTGTATCCAGCAGATACGCAGTATTTT
TRBJ2-6,TRBV29-1,many,-,CSVELAGSPSSGANVLTF,TGCAGCGTTGAATTGGCCGGCAGCCCGAGCTCTGGGGCCAACGTCCTGACTTTC
TRBJ2-3,TRBV20-1,once,-,CSARDDRSSDTQYF,TGCAGTGCTAGAGACGACAGGTCGTCAGATACGCAGTATTTT
TRBJ1-3,TRBV7-2,-,TRBD1,CASSYTGGNGDTIYF,TGTGCCAGCAGCTATACAGGGGGTAACGGGGACACCATATATTTT
TRBJ1-1,TRBV5-1,few,-,CASSLVAGNMNTEAFF,TGCGCCAGCAGCTTGGTCGCAGGGAATATGAACACTGAAGCTTTCTTT
TRBJ1-2,TRBV5-1,few,TRBD1,CASSLGYQGAQNGYTF,TGCGCCAGCAGCTTGGGATATCAGGGGGCGCAGAATGGCTACACCTTC
TRBJ2-7,TRBV18,-,-,CASSPPRDGEQYF,TGTGCCAGCTCACCACCCCGGGACGGCGAGCAGTACTTC
TRBJ2-1,TRBV6-5,-,TRBD2,CASSYGVAGGPYNEQFF,TGTGCCAGCAGTTACGGTGTTGCGGGGGGGCCCTACAATGAGCAGTTCTTC
TRBJ2-7,TRBV28,-,TRBD2,CASTRTSGAYEQYF,TGTGCCAGCACCCGGACTAGCGGGGCCTACGAGCAGTACTTC
TRBJ1-6,TRBV5-1,many,-,CASSFGSYNSPLHF,TGCGCCAGCAGCTTCGGGAGCTATAATTCACCCCTCCACTTT
TRBJ2-1,TRBV3-1,-,TRBD2,CASSRLAGLYNEQFF,TGTGCCAGCAGCCGACTAGCGGGGCTCTACAATGAGCAGTTCTTC
TRBJ1-6,TRBV5-1,few,-,CASSLEYSPLHF,TGCGCCAGCAGCTTGGAATATTCACCCCTCCACTTT
TRBJ2-7,TRBV4-2,few,-,CASSQALGLNTYEQYF,TGTGCCAGCAGCCAGGCGTTGGGGCTGAACACCTACGAGCAGTACTTC
TRBJ1-6,TRBV12-3/TRBV12-4,-,-,CASSLMEGDSPLHF,TGTGCCAGCAGTTTAATGGAGGGGGATTCACCCCTCCACTTT
TRBJ1-5,TRBV5-5,-,-,CASSLRGAQPQHF,TGTGCCAGCAGCTTGCGAGGGGCTCAGCCCCAGCATTTT
TRBJ2-3,TRBV12-3/TRBV12-4,-,TRBD2,CASSLTGGPTDTQYF,TGTGCCAGCAGTTTAACGGGGGGGCCCACAGATACGCAGTATTTT
TRBJ2-5,TRBV28,-,TRBD2,CASRTGGVGETQYF,TGTGCCAGCAGAACCGGGGGGGTGGGAGAGACCCAGTACTTC
TRBJ2-7,TRBV6-1,-,TRBD1,CASSRTGGILYEQYF,TGTGCCAGCAGTAGGACAGGGGGCATTCTCTACGAGCAGTACTTC
TRBJ2-3,TRBV4-2,few,TRBD2,CASSRPTSGRGQDTQYF,TGTGCCAGCAGCCGCCCGACTAGCGGGAGAGGGCAAGATACGCAGTATTTT
TRBJ2-1,TRBV20-1,many,-,CSAREPSRSYNEQFF,TGCAGTGCTAGAGAGCCTAGCCGATCCTACAATGAGCAGTTCTTC
TRBJ1-1,TRBV7-3,once,-,CASSLERVSLNTEAFF,TGTGCCAGCAGCTTAGAGAGGGTTTCCCTGAACACTGAAGCTTTCTTT
TRBJ2-3,TRBV27,-,-,CASSFRRVPGVDTQYF,TGTGCCAGCAGTTTCCGGAGGGTACCGGGGGTAGATACGCAGTATTTT
TRBJ1-1,TRBV7-9,-,-,CASSQRLNTEAFF,TGTGCCAGCAGCCAAAGATTGAACACTGAAGCTTTCTTT
TRBJ2-1,TRBV4-2,few,-,CASSQDWLYNEQFF,TGTGCCAGCAGCCAAGATTGGCTCTACAATGAGCAGTTCTTC
TRBJ2-7,TRBV4-3,-,-,CASSLTREAYEQYF,TGCGCCAGCAGCCTGACTAGGGAGGCCTACGAGCAGTACTTC
TRBJ1-1,TRBV12-3/TRBV12-4,-,-,CASSSPVEAFF,TGTGCCAGCAGTTCCCCTGTGGAAGCTTTCTTT
TRBJ1-1,TRBV29-1,few,-,CSVEEMNTEAFF,TGCAGCGTTGAAGAGATGAACACTGAAGCTTTCTTT
TRBJ1-3,TRBV5-1,-,-,CASSLSGQPGNTIYF,TGCGCCAGCAGCTTGAGTGGGCAGCCTGGAAACACCATATATTTT